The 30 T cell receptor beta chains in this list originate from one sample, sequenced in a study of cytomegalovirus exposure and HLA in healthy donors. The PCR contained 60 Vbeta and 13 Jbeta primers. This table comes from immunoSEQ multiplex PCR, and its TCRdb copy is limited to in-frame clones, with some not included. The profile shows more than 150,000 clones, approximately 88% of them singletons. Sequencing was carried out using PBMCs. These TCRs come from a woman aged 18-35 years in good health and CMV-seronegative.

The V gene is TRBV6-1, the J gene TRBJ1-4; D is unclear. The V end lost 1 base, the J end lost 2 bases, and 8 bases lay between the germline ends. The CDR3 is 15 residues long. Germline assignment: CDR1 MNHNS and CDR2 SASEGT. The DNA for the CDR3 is TGTGCCAGCAGTGAAGTATCCGGGACTAATGAAAAACTGTTTTTT. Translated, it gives CASSEVSGTNEKLFF.

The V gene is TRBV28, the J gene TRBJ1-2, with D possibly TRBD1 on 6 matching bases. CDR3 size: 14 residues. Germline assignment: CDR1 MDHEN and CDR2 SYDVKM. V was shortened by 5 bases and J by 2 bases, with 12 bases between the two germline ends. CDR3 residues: CASSPGTSNYGYTF. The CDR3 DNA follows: TGTGCCAGCAGTCCCGGGACATCAAACTATGGCTACACCTTC.

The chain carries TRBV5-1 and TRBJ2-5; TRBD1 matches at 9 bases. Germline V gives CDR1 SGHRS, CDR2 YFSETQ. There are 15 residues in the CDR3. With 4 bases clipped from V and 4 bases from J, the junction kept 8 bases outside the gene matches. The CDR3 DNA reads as TGCGCCAGCAGCCTCCGGGACAGGGAGGGAGAGACCCAGTACTTC. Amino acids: CASSLRDREGETQYF.

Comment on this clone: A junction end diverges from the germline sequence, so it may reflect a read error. CDR3 coding DNA: TGTTCCAGCAGCTTAGTAGCGGGGGGGTGGGATGAGCAGTTCTTC. Translation: CSSSLVAGGWDEQFF. The chain recombines TRBV7-9 with TRBJ2-1, with 11 bases fitting TRBD2. The CDR3 length is 15 residues. Per germline, CDR1 SEHNR and CDR2 FQNEAQ (reference sequence).

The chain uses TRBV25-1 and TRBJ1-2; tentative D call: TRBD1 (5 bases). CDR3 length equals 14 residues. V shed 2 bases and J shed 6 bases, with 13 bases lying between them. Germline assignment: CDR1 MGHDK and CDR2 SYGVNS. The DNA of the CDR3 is TGTGCCAGCAGTGAACCACCGGGGGAGGATGGCTACACCTTC. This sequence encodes CASSEPPGEDGYTF.

The DNA for the CDR3 is TGCGCCAGCAGCCTAACCAGACAGGTAACAGATACGCAGTATTTT. It translates to CASSLTRQVTDTQYF. This chain uses TRBV5-1 with TRBJ2-3, with a possible D match to TRBD1 (6 bases). The V end was cut by 4 bases, the J end by 3 bases, with 15 bases between. The V gene's germline CDR1 is SGHRS and CDR2 YFSETQ. This CDR3 spans 15 amino acids.

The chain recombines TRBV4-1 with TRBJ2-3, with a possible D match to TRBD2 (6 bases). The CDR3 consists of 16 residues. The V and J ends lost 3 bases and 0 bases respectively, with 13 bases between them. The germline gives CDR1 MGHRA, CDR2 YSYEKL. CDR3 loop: CASSQAGPSSTDTQYF. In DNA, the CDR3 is TGCGCCAGCAGCCAGGCGGGGCCCTCTAGCACAGATACGCAGTATTTT.

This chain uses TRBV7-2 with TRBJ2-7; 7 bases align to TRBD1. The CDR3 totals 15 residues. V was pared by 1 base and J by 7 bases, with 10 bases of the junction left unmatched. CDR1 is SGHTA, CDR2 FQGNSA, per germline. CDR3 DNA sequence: TGTGCCAGCAGCTTAGTAGGGAAGGGGGCTCGAGAGCAGTACTTC. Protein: CASSLVGKGAREQYF.

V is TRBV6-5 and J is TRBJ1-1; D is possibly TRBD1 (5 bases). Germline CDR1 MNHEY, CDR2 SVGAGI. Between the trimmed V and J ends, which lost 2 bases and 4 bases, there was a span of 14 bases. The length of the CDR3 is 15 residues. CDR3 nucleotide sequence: TGTGCCAGCAGTTACAACCCCCAGGGTTCCACTGAAGCTTTCTTT. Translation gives CASSYNPQGSTEAFF.

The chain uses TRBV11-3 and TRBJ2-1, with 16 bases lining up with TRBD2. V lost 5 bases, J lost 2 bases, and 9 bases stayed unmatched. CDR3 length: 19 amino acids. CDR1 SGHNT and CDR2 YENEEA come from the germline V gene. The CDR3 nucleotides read TGTGCCAGCAGCCATTCTCCGGGACTAGCGGGGGGGCCCTACAATGAGCAGTTCTTC. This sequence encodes CASSHSPGLAGGPYNEQFF.

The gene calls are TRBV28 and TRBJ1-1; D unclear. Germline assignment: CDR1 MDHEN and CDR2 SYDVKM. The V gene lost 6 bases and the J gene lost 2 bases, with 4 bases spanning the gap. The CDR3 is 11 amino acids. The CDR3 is CASRLNTEAFF. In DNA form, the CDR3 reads TGTGCCAGCAGACTCAACACTGAAGCTTTCTTT. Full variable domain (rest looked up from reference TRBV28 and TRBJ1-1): DVKVTQSSRYLVKRTGEKVFLECVQDMDHENMFWYRQDPGLGLRLIYFSYDVKMKEKGDIPEGYSVSREKKERFSLILESASTNQTSMYLCASRLNTEAFFGQGTRLTVV.

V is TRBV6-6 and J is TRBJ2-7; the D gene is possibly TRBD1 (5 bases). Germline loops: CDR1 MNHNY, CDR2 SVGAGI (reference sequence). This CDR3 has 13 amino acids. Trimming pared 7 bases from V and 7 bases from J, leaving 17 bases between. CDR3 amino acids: CASTKPQGNEQYF. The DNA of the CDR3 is TGTGCCAGCACTAAACCGCAGGGAAATGAGCAGTACTTC.

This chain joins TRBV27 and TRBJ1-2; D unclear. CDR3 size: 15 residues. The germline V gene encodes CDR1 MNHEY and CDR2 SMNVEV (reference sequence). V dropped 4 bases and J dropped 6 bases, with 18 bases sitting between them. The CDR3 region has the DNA TGTGCCAGCAGTTCCCCCGGCGGGGTCTACAATGGCTACACCTTC. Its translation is CASSSPGGVYNGYTF.

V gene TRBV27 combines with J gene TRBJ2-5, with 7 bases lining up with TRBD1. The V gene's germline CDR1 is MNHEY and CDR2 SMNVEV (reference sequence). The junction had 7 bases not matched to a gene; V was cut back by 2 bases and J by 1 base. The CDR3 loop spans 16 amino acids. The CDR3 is CASSLRGTETQETQYF. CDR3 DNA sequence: TGTGCCAGCAGTTTAAGGGGGACAGAAACCCAAGAGACCCAGTACTTC.

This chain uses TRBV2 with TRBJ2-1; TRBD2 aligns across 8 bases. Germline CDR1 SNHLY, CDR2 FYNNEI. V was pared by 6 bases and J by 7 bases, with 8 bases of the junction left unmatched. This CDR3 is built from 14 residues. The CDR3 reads CASRVGGDRNEQFF. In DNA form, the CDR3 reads TGTGCCAGCAGGGTCGGGGGGGATAGGAATGAGCAGTTCTTC.

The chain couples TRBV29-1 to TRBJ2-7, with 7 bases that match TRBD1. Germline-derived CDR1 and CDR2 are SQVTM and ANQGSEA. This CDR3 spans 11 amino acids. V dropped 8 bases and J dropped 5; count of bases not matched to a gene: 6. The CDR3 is CSSRQGHEQYF. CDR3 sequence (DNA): TGCAGCTCCCGACAGGGTCACGAGCAGTACTTC.

CDR3 sequence (DNA): TGTGCCAGCAGTGTCCAGGAGAACACTGAAGCTTTCTTT. The encoded protein is CASSVQENTEAFF. This chain connects TRBV6-4 to TRBJ1-1; D unclear. V was pared by 4 bases and J by 1 base, with 7 bases between. CDR3 length: 13 amino acids. Per the germline V gene, CDR1 is MRHNA and CDR2 is SNTAGT.

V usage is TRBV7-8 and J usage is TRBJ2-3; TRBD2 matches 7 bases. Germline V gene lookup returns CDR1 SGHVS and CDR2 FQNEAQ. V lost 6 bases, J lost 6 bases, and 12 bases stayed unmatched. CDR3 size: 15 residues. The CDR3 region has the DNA TGTGCCAGCAGACATGGGACTACCCCGCTGGATACGCAGTATTTT. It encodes CASRHGTTPLDTQYF.

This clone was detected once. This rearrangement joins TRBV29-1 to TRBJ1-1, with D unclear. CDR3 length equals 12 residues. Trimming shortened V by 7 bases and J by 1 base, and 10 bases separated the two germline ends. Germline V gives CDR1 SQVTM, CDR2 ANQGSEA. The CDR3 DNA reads TGCAGCGCCGAGGCCCCGAACACTGAAGCTTTCTTT. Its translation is CSAEAPNTEAFF.

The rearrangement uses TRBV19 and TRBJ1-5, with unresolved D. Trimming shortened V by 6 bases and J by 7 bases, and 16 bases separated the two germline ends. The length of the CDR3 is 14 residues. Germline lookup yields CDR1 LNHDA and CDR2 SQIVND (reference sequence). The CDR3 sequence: CASRSDLARQPQHF. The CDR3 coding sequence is TGTGCCAGTAGATCGGACCTAGCTCGGCAGCCCCAGCATTTT.

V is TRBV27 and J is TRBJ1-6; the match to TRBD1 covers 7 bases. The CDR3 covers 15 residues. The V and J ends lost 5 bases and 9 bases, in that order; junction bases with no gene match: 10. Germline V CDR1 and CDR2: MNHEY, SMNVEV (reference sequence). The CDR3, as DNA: TGTGCCAGCAGTGGCTCGACAGGGTCCCTTTCACCCCTCCACTTT. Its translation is CASSGSTGSLSPLHF.

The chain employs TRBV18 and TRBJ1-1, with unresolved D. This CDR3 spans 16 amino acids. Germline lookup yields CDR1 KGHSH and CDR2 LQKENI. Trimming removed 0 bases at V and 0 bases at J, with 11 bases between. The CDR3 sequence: CASSPPSSYLNTEAFF. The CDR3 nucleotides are TGTGCCAGCTCACCACCTTCCTCTTACTTGAACACTGAAGCTTTCTTT.

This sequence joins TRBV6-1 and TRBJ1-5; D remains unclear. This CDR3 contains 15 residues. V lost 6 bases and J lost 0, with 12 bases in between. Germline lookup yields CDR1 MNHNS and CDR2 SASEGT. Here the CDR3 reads CASSPQTYSNQPQHF. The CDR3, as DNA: TGTGCCAGCAGCCCCCAGACATATAGCAATCAGCCCCAGCATTTT.

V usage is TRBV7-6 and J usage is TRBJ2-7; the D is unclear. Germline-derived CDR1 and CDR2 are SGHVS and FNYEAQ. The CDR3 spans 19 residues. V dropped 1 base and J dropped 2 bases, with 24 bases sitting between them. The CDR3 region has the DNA TGTGCCAGCAGCTTAGGTTGGGCAGACCCACCCCCCCTGGCCTACGAGCAGTACTTC. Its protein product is CASSLGWADPPPLAYEQYF. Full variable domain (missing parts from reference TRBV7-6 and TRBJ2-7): GAGVSQSPRYKVTKRGQDVALRCDPISGHVSLYWYRQALGQGPEFLTYFNYEAQQDKSGLPNDRFSAERPEGSISTLTIQRTEQRDSAMYRCASSLGWADPPPLAYEQYFGPGTRLTVT.

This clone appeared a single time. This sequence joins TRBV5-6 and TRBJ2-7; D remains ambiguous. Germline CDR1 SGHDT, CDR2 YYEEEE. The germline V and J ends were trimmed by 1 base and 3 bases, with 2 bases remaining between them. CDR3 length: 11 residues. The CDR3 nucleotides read TGTGCCAGCAGCTTGTACTACGAGCAGTACTTC. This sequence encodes CASSLYYEQYF.

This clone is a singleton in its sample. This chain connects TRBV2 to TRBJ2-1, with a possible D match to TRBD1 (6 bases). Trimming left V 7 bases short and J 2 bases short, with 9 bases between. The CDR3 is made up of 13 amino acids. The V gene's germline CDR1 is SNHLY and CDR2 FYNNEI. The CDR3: CASITGTYNEQFF. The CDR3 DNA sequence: TGTGCCAGCATAACAGGGACCTACAATGAGCAGTTCTTC.

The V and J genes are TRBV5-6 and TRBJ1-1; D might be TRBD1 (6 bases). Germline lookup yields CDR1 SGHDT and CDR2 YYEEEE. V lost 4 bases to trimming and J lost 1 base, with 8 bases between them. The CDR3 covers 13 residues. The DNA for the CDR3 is TGTGCCAGCAGCCCGGGACAGAACACTGAAGCTTTCTTT. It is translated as CASSPGQNTEAFF. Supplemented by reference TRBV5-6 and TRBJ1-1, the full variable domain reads DAGVTQSPTHLIKTRGQQVTLRCSPKSGHDTVSWYQQALGQGPQFIFQYYEEEERQRGNFPDRFSGHQFPNYSSELNVNALLLGDSALYLCASSPGQNTEAFFGQGTRLTVV.

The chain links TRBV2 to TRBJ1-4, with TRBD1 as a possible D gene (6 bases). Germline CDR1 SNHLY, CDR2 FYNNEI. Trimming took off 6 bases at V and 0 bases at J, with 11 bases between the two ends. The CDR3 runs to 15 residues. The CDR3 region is CASSGQPATNEKLFF. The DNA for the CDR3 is TGTGCCAGCAGCGGACAGCCTGCAACTAATGAAAAACTGTTTTTT.

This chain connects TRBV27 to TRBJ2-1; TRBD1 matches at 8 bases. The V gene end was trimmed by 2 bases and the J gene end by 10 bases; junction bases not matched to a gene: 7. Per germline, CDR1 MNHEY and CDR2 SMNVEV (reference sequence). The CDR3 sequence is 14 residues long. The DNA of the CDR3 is TGTGCCAGCAGTTTAGCCAGGGGGCTAGGGGAGCAGTTCTTC. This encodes CASSLARGLGEQFF.

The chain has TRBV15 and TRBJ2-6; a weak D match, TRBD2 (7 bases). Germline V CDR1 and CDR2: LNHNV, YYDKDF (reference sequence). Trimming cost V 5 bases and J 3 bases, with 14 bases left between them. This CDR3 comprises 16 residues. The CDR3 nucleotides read TGTGCCACCAGCGTTCCCGGGGGGCTTGGGGCCAACGTCCTGACTTTC. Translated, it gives CATSVPGGLGANVLTF.